The T cell receptor beta chain under discussion was sequenced for a study of blood T cell repertoires in COVID-19. TCRdb's table, derived via immunoSEQ multiplex PCR, lists solely in-frame clones and lacks some. The sample has about 220,000 clones, around 82% seen once. The CDR3 totals 15 residues. V lost 3 bases, J lost 4 bases, and 6 bases stayed unmatched. The germline gives CDR1 MGHDK, CDR2 SYGVNS. The rearrangement uses TRBV25-1 and TRBJ2-3, with 8 nucleotides matching TRBD1. The source material was peripheral blood. This TCR was recovered from a woman aged 65 to 85 with acute or convalescent COVID-19. The CDR3, as DNA: TGTGCCAGCAGTGAGCCGGACAGGGCGGCAGATACGCAGTATTTT. Encoded protein: CASSEPDRAADTQYF.